The T cell receptor beta chain under discussion was sequenced for a study of blood T cell repertoires in COVID-19. As for the study in general: The United States, Italy and Spain supplied acute and convalescent COVID-19 samples.

The age range of participants was 18 to 89 years, with residence in about two dozen US areas. Cohort placement rested on clinical history that participants reported themselves. Methods used by the authors: Nucleated cell counts were estimated from reference gene primer amplification. The method was immunoSEQ multiplex PCR; TCRdb's version includes in-frame clones alone and lacks a portion of them. V, J and clone size reflect that table, while D and trimming were determined from the DNA. Among 200,000 or so clones listed, approximately 89% were seen once. The V gene lost 6 bases and the J gene lost 6 bases, with 18 bases spanning the gap. Germline CDR1 is SGHAT and CDR2 is FQNNGV. The CDR3 has 16 amino acids.

This chain uses TRBV11-2 with TRBJ1-6; D may be TRBD1 (6 bases). The receptor was derived from a woman aged 40 to 50 with acute COVID-19. The sample consisted of PBMCs or T cells enriched from blood (not recorded which). The CDR3 loop is CASSQYGGAGNSPLHF. The CDR3, as DNA: TGTGCCAGCAGTCAATATGGGGGCGCGGGTAATTCACCCCTCCACTTT. The whole variable domain, remainder taken from reference TRBV11-2 and TRBJ1-6, is EAGVAQSPRYKIIEKRQSVAFWCNPISGHATLYWYQQILGQGPKLLIQFQNNGVVDDSQLPKDRFSAERLKGVDSTLKIQPAKLEDSAVYLCASSQYGGAGNSPLHFGNGTRLTVT.